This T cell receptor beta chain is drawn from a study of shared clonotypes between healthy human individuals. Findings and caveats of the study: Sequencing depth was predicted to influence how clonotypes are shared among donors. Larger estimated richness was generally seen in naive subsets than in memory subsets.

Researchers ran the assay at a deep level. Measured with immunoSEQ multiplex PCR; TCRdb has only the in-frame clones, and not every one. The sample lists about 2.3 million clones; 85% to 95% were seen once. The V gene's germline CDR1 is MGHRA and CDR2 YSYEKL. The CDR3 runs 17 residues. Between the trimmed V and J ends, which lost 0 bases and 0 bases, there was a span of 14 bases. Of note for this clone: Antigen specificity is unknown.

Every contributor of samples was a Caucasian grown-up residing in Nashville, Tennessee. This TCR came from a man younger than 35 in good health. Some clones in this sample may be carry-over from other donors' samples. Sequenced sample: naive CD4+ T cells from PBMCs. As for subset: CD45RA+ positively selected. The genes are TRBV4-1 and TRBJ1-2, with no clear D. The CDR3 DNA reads TGCGCCAGCAGCCAAGAAGGTGACGCCAGACCTAACTATGGCTACACCTTC. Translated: CASSQEGDARPNYGYTF.